One sample yielded the 24 T cell receptor beta chains listed below, sequenced in a study of T cell changes during pregnancy in multiple sclerosis. Assay used: immunoSEQ multiplex PCR; TCRdb lists only in-frame clones, some missing. The profile shows roughly 69,000 clones, roughly 93% of them singletons. The material was peripheral blood, obtained in the third trimester of pregnancy. The receptors come from a female donor with multiple sclerosis, enrolled in a pregnancy study.

J is TRBJ2-7 and V is TRBV28, with TRBD1 matching over 8 bases. The V and J ends lost 11 bases and 1 base, in that order; junction bases with no gene match: 16. Germline CDR1 is MDHEN and CDR2 is SYDVKM. The CDR3 is made up of 16 amino acids. The DNA for the CDR3 is TGTGCCGCCATACCGGCAGGGGGCTCCTTTTCCTACGAGCAGTACTTC. Translation: CAAIPAGGSFSYEQYF.

The chain employs TRBV7-3 and TRBJ1-1; D might be TRBD1 (5 bases). The CDR3 is 12 amino acids. V lost 5 bases and J lost 11, with 15 bases in between. Germline-derived CDR1 and CDR2 are SGHTA and FQGTGA. The CDR3 coding sequence is TGTGCCAGCAGCCCCGGGGGGGAAGTGGCTTTCTTT. It codes for CASSPGGEVAFF.

The CDR3 DNA sequence: TGTGCCAGCAGTGAGATCGGGACAGCCACTGAAGCTTTCTTT. Its protein is CASSEIGTATEAFF. V usage is TRBV6-1 and J usage is TRBJ1-1; 7 positions match TRBD1. Germline CDR1 and CDR2: MNHNS and SASEGT. Losses at the gene ends were 3 bases for V and 4 bases for J; bases not matched to a gene: 5. This CDR3 has 14 amino acids.

The V gene is TRBV7-6, the J gene TRBJ1-5, with 9 bases that match TRBD1. The CDR3 length is 17 residues. Trimming took 5 bases from V and 1 from J; bases not matched to a gene: 9. Germline CDR1 is SGHVS and CDR2 is FNYEAQ. This CDR3 reads CASSPRTGDLSNQPQHF. The DNA of the CDR3 is TGTGCCAGCAGCCCCCGGACAGGGGACTTAAGCAATCAGCCCCAGCATTTT.

The CDR3 DNA is TGTGCCAGCAGCGATTGGACAGGGACCGGGGAGCTGTTTTTT. This codes for CASSDWTGTGELFF. The V and J genes are TRBV7-9 and TRBJ2-2; 8 bases match TRBD1. Unmatched junction bases numbered 4, after V lost 5 bases and J lost 5 bases. Germline V gene sequence: CDR1 SEHNR, CDR2 FQNEAQ (reference sequence). The CDR3 consists of 14 residues.

As concerns this clone: The sample contains more than one DNA sequence encoding this CDR3. The chain recombines TRBV6-6 with TRBJ2-7, with 7 positions matching TRBD1. CDR1 and CDR2 (germline): MNHNY, SVGAGI (reference sequence). With 2 bases clipped from V and 4 bases from J, the junction kept 8 bases outside the gene matches. CDR3 size: 15 residues. The CDR3 DNA is TGTGCCAGCAGTTACCGGAGGACAGGAAATTACGAGCAGTACTTC. It yields the protein CASSYRRTGNYEQYF.

In its sample, this clone was seen once. V usage is TRBV4-3 and J usage is TRBJ1-2; the D is unclear. This CDR3 region has 15 residues. Per germline, CDR1 LGHNA and CDR2 YSLEER. Trimming removed 0 bases at V and 5 bases at J, with 13 bases between. The CDR3 DNA reads as TGCGCCAGCAGCCAAGATCAAACAGCCTTTTATGGCTACACCTTC. Protein product: CASSQDQTAFYGYTF.

The chain carries TRBV7-2 and TRBJ1-4; tentative D call: TRBD1 (5 bases). Trimming left V 2 bases short and J 13 bases short, with 17 bases between. This CDR3 is 14 amino acids long. Germline V gene lookup returns CDR1 SGHTA and CDR2 FQGNSA. The chain's CDR3 is CASSLRDVVGGLFF. CDR3 coding DNA: TGTGCCAGCAGCTTACGGGACGTCGTGGGAGGACTGTTTTTT.

In its sample, this clone was seen once. This sequence joins TRBV4-2 and TRBJ2-5; no clear D gene. The last part of the DNA fits TRBJ2-7 better; the J call may be wrong. The CDR3 is 15 amino acids. Germline V CDR1 and CDR2: LGHNA, YNFKEQ. The CDR3 is CASSQDHSRAYEQYF. The CDR3 DNA is TGTGCCAGCAGCCAAGATCACAGCCGAGCCTACGAGCAGTACTTC.

The chain links TRBV5-4 to TRBJ2-1, with 8 bases aligning to TRBD2. The CDR3 is 14 residues long. CDR1 and CDR2 (germline): SGHNT, YYREEE (reference sequence). The junction had 7 bases not matched to a gene; V was cut back by 4 bases and J by 7 bases. CDR3 loop: CASSLGGAGNEQFF. The DNA of the CDR3 is TGTGCCAGCAGCCTCGGGGGGGCGGGGAATGAGCAGTTCTTC.

The genes are TRBV5-1 and TRBJ2-1; 7 bases are shared with TRBD2. Germline V gives CDR1 SGHRS, CDR2 YFSETQ. The CDR3 covers 17 residues. The trim removed 3 bases at V and 2 bases at J, leaving 11 bases unmatched. This CDR3 reads CASSSYRSGQAYNEQFF. The CDR3 nucleotides read TGCGCCAGCAGCTCCTACCGTAGCGGGCAAGCCTACAATGAGCAGTTCTTC.

V and J are TRBV21-1 and TRBJ1-4; TRBD1, the D gene given by the table, was not confirmed from the DNA. TRBV21-1 is a pseudogene locus. The CDR3 has 14 amino acids. CDR3 in amino acids: CASRIQGTNEKLFF. The CDR3 coding sequence is TGTGCCAGCAGGATACAGGGGACTAATGAAAAACTGTTTTTT.

The table lists this clone with a few counts. V gene TRBV5-4 combines with J gene TRBJ1-2, with 7 bases identical to TRBD1. The CDR3 is made up of 13 amino acids. CDR1 is SGHNT and CDR2 is YYREEE in the germline V gene (reference sequence). J was trimmed by 6 bases and V by 4 bases; bases with no gene match: 6. The CDR3 DNA sequence: TGTGCCAGCAGCCAAGAACAGGGGAATGGCTACACCTTC. Protein product: CASSQEQGNGYTF.

V and J are TRBV18 and TRBJ1-1; 7 nucleotides line up with TRBD1. This CDR3 comprises 13 residues. V was pared by 4 bases and J by 4 bases, with 3 bases of the junction left unmatched. Germline V gives CDR1 KGHSH, CDR2 LQKENI. The CDR3 is CASSQGAITEAFF. DNA for the CDR3: TGTGCCAGCTCACAGGGGGCGATCACTGAAGCTTTCTTT.

V usage is TRBV9 and J usage is TRBJ1-1, with 8 bases that match TRBD1. Trimming took 4 bases from V and 1 from J; bases not matched to a gene: 3. Germline V lookup: CDR1 SGDLS, CDR2 YYNGEE. This CDR3 is built from 14 residues. DNA for the CDR3: TGTGCCAGCAGCTTGACAGGGGCGAACACTGAAGCTTTCTTT. As protein: CASSLTGANTEAFF.

The chain uses TRBV6-1 and TRBJ2-2; D unclear. V lost 0 bases and J lost 6, with 8 bases in between. The CDR3 consists of 14 residues. Per the germline V gene, CDR1 is MNHNS and CDR2 is SASEGT. The CDR3 protein is CASSEALPPGELFF. The CDR3 DNA reads TGTGCCAGCAGTGAAGCTCTACCCCCCGGGGAGCTGTTTTTT.

The V call is TRBV7-2, the J call TRBJ2-5; tentative D call: TRBD1 (5 bases). CDR1 is SGHTA and CDR2 is FQGNSA in the germline V gene. Trimming left V 3 bases short and J 2 bases short, with 16 bases between. The CDR3 runs 16 residues. In DNA form, the CDR3 reads TGTGCCAGCAGCTTGCAGGGTTTCAACGAACAAGAGACCCAGTACTTC. Residues: CASSLQGFNEQETQYF.

This sequence joins TRBV6-6 and TRBJ2-3; TRBD2 is a possible D gene (7 bases). Looked up from germline, CDR1 is MNHNY and CDR2 is SVGAGI (reference sequence). The CDR3 covers 14 residues. The V gene lost 5 bases and the J gene lost 2 bases, with 11 bases spanning the gap. For the CDR3, the DNA is TGTGCCAGCAGTCCCGGGGGGCCCACAGATACGCAGTATTTT. It specifies CASSPGGPTDTQYF.

This clone has a single count. This CDR3 is CASSPSTSSATDTQYF. The CDR3 nucleotides read TGTGCCAGCAGCCCGTCTACTAGTAGTGCGACAGATACGCAGTATTTT. The chain uses TRBV28 and TRBJ2-3, with D possibly matching TRBD2 (5 bases). Germline CDR1 reads MDHEN; CDR2 reads SYDVKM. There are 16 residues in the CDR3. The V gene lost 6 bases and the J gene lost 3 bases, with 19 bases spanning the gap.

The V call is TRBV5-1, the J call TRBJ2-7; no clear D. CDR1 and CDR2 (germline): SGHRS, YFSETQ. Trimming stripped 5 bases from V and 2 bases from J, with 17 bases between. The CDR3 has 15 amino acids. CDR3 nucleotides: TGCGCCAGCAGACCCTTATCCAGTCCCACCTACGAGCAGTACTTC. Amino acid sequence: CASRPLSSPTYEQYF.

The genes are TRBV6-1 and TRBJ1-2, with D tentatively TRBD1 (6 bases). Germline loops: CDR1 MNHNS, CDR2 SASEGT. V dropped 5 bases and J dropped 3 bases, with 13 bases sitting between them. The CDR3 consists of 14 residues. This CDR3 is CASSLGGDYYGYTF. The CDR3, as DNA: TGTGCCAGCAGTCTAGGGGGGGATTACTATGGCTACACCTTC.

This chain links TRBV9 with TRBJ1-4, with no clear D. The germline CDR1 and CDR2 sequences are SGDLS and YYNGEE. The CDR3 contains 16 residues. Trimming removed 0 bases from V and 4 bases from J, with 13 bases in between. The CDR3 region has the DNA TGTGCCAGCAGCGTAGGTGGCGGGCAGTTTAATGAAAAACTGTTTTTT. Translating gives CASSVGGGQFNEKLFF.

This chain joins TRBV29-1 and TRBJ2-4; 16 bases agree with TRBD2. There are 13 residues in the CDR3. Germline V gene data show CDR1 as SQVTM and CDR2 as ANQGSEA. J was trimmed by 8 bases and V by 6 bases; bases with no gene match: 1. CDR3 sequence (DNA): TGCAGCGTGGGACTAGCGGGGGGGGACATTCAGTACTTC. Translation gives CSVGLAGGDIQYF.

This chain connects TRBV2 to TRBJ1-4, with 7 bases lining up with TRBD1. V shed 8 bases, J shed 6 bases, and the junction held 15 bases outside the gene matches. Germline values: CDR1 SNHLY, CDR2 FYNNEI. The CDR3 is made up of 16 amino acids. The CDR3 reads CASAQTGSVQYEKLFF. The DNA of the CDR3 is TGTGCCAGCGCTCAGACAGGGTCAGTTCAATATGAAAAACTGTTTTTT. Full variable domain (missing parts from reference TRBV2 and TRBJ1-4): EPEVTQTPSHQVTQMGQEVILRCVPISNHLYFYWYRQILGQKVEFLVSFYNNEISEKSEIFDDQFSVERPDGSNFTLKIRSTKLEDSAMYFCASAQTGSVQYEKLFFGSGTQLSVL.